The 9 T cell receptor beta chains below were found in one sample sequenced in a study of shared T cell receptors in the human thymus. Produced via immunoSEQ multiplex PCR; TCRdb's table is partial and in-frame only. The table shows 700,000 or so clones, with approximately 83% occurring only once. The same data also contributed to another study, on human thymus T cells.

Sequencing was performed on thymocytes. All receptors come from a girl under three years old with a congenital heart defect.

V is TRBV5-1 and J is TRBJ2-7; 7 nucleotides align to TRBD2. With V trimmed by 0 bases and J by 2 bases, 5 bases remained unmatched. CDR1 is SGHRS, CDR2 YFSETQ, per germline. CDR3 length: 15 amino acids. The CDR3 loop is CASSLVSGGPYEQYF. CDR3 coding DNA: TGCGCCAGCAGCTTGGTGTCGGGGGGACCCTACGAGCAGTACTTC.

The chain is built from TRBV5-6 and TRBJ1-2; D is perhaps TRBD1 (6 bases). V lost 6 bases and J lost 8, with 20 bases in between. Looked up from germline, CDR1 is SGHDT and CDR2 is YYEEEE. There are 14 residues in the CDR3. Here the CDR3 reads CASTQAWGPQGYTF. The CDR3 DNA is TGTGCCAGCACCCAAGCTTGGGGGCCGCAAGGCTACACCTTC.

The chain recombines TRBV4-1 with TRBJ1-1, with D perhaps TRBD1 (6 bases). The CDR3 is 19 amino acids. CDR1 MGHRA and CDR2 YSYEKL come from the germline V gene. The V and J ends lost 0 bases and 4 bases respectively, with 24 bases between them. The chain's CDR3 is CASSQDGDMSFSGATEAFF. DNA of the CDR3: TGCGCCAGCAGCCAAGATGGGGACATGAGTTTTTCCGGGGCCACTGAAGCTTTCTTT.

In this sample, this clone turned up a few times. The rearrangement links TRBV7-9 to TRBJ2-1, with TRBD2 matching 14 bases. From germline, CDR1 is SEHNR and CDR2 FQNEAQ (reference sequence). CDR3 length equals 18 residues. The ends lost 0 bases at V and 4 bases at J; junction bases unmatched: 5. The CDR3 sequence: CASSLANGLAGGYNEQFF. The CDR3 bases are TGTGCCAGCAGCTTAGCTAACGGACTAGCGGGAGGATACAATGAGCAGTTCTTC.

This clone was detected once. This CDR3 is CASSQVDRASYEQYF. CDR3 coding DNA: TGCGCCAGCAGCCAAGTCGACAGGGCCTCCTACGAGCAGTACTTC. The chain carries TRBV4-1 and TRBJ2-7; 7 bases map to TRBD1. The ends lost 1 base at V and 0 bases at J; junction bases unmatched: 3. The CDR3 is 15 amino acids. Germline CDR1 and CDR2: MGHRA and YSYEKL.

For the CDR3, the DNA is TGTGCCAGCAGCTCAACCGGGACAACGAACACTGAAGCTTTCTTT. This translates into CASSSTGTTNTEAFF. This chain connects TRBV4-2 to TRBJ1-1; possible D gene TRBD1, 6 bases. The CDR3 spans 15 residues. The germline V gene has CDR1 LGHNA and CDR2 YNFKEQ. The V and J ends lost 5 bases and 1 base respectively, with 14 bases between them.

The chain uses TRBV6-5 and TRBJ1-2; 9 bases are shared with TRBD1. J was trimmed by 2 bases and V by 5 bases; bases with no gene match: 6. The CDR3 length is 15 residues. The V gene's germline CDR1 is MNHEY and CDR2 SVGAGI. The CDR3 sequence: CASSGDRGWNYGYTF. The CDR3 DNA reads TGTGCCAGCAGTGGAGACAGGGGGTGGAACTATGGCTACACCTTC.

This chain links TRBV27 with TRBJ1-5; 8 nucleotides align to TRBD1. Germline V CDR1 and CDR2: MNHEY, SMNVEV (reference sequence). V was clipped by 6 bases and J by 2 bases; unmatched bases: 3. The CDR3 consists of 14 residues. In DNA, the CDR3 is TGTGCCAGCAGGCAGGGGGCGGGCAATCAGCCCCAGCATTTT. Translation gives CASRQGAGNQPQHF.

The J gene is TRBJ2-1, the V gene TRBV29-1; tentative D call: TRBD1 (7 bases). The CDR3 contains 18 residues. The V and J ends lost 0 bases and 1 base respectively, with 19 bases between them. Germline V lookup: CDR1 SQVTM, CDR2 ANQGSEA. CDR3 nucleotides: TGCAGCGTTGAAGATCTGCGGGACAGCCGACATTCCTACAATGAGCAGTTCTTC. Its protein is CSVEDLRDSRHSYNEQFF.